Given below is one T cell receptor (beta chain) in context. Other DNA sequences of this sample code for an identical CDR3. This sample was taken from a study of control samples from healthy donors and cancer patients. Clones were read by immunoSEQ multiplex PCR, and TCRdb kept only the in-frame ones, dropping some. The sample consists of 130,000 or so clones, roughly 90% of them appearing once. The CDR3 consists of 13 residues. Germline-derived CDR1 and CDR2 are SQVTM and ANQGSEA. V lost 6 bases and J lost 4, with 15 bases in between. The TCR was taken from a man aged 45 to 65 in good health. This rearrangement joins TRBV29-1 to TRBJ1-1, with D possibly TRBD1 on 6 matching bases. The source material was blood. CDR3 nucleotides: TGCAGCGTAGGCGGTGGAGGGGGCACTGAAGCTTTCTTT. This codes for CSVGGGGGTEAFF.